The rows below give T cell receptor beta chains drawn from one sample of a study of cytomegalovirus exposure and HLA in healthy donors. Only in-frame clones appear in the TCRdb table, and some are missing; sequencing was by immunoSEQ multiplex PCR. Of about 110,000 clones listed, 86% are singletons. Sequencing was done on a sample of PBMCs. The receptors stem from a young woman in good health and CMV-seropositive. The CDR3 runs from the conserved cysteine through the conserved F or W. A D gene is named only where the DNA matches it firmly. Not all rows give a size; the values are once, few, many and, for expanded clones, a class.

abundance	v_gene	d_gene	j_gene	CDR3nt	CDR3aa
NA	TRBV9	TRBD1	TRBJ1-5	TGTGCCAGCAGTGCGACAGGGGGCGCCAATCAGCCCCAGCATTTT	CASSATGGANQPQHF
NA	TRBV10-3	NA	TRBJ1-2	TGTGCCATCAGCTGGGGAGCTAACTATGGCTACACCTTC	CAISWGANYGYTF
NA	TRBV19	TRBD1	TRBJ2-7	TGTGCCAGCTCCGGGACAGGGATCTACGAGCAGTACTTC	CASSGTGIYEQYF
NA	TRBV7-9	NA	TRBJ2-7	TGTGCCAGCAGCTTAGGGTCAGGGATTGGGTACGAGCAGTACTTC	CASSLGSGIGYEQYF
NA	TRBV6-1	TRBD1	TRBJ1-2	TGTGCCAGCAGTACCCGGACAGGGACCTATGGCTACACCTTC	CASSTRTGTYGYTF
NA	TRBV11-2	TRBD1	TRBJ1-2	TGTGCCAGCAGCGCTGGACAGGCCCAAGTCTATGGCTACACCTTC	CASSAGQAQVYGYTF
NA	TRBV9	NA	TRBJ1-2	TGTGCCAGCAGCGTAGATACTACCCACCGGGGCTACACCTTC	CASSVDTTHRGYTF
NA	TRBV19	NA	TRBJ2-6	TGTGCCAGTAGTATAGACGTCTCTGGGGCCAACGTCCTGACTTTC	CASSIDVSGANVLTF
NA	TRBV19	TRBD2	TRBJ2-1	TGTGCCAGTAGTAGTGGGCTAGCGGCCTACAATGAGCAGTTCTTC	CASSSGLAAYNEQFF
NA	TRBV7-2	NA	TRBJ2-1	TGTGCCAGCAGCTTAGGGGCCTACGAGCAGTTCTTC	CASSLGAYEQFF
NA	TRBV5-1	NA	TRBJ2-7	TGCGCCAGCAGCTTTACAGGACAGCAGCTTAACGAGCAGTACTTC	CASSFTGQQLNEQYF
NA	TRBV30	NA	TRBJ2-3	TGTGCCTGGGGCGAGGTGGCAGATACGCAGTATTTT	CAWGEVADTQYF
NA	TRBV7-9	TRBD2	TRBJ2-7	TGTGCCAGCAGCTTCAGCGGGGGACCCTCCTACGAGCAGTACTTC	CASSFSGGPSYEQYF
NA	TRBV28	NA	TRBJ2-7	TGTGCCAGCAGTTTAGCGGTTTCCTCCTACGAGCAGTACTTC	CASSLAVSSYEQYF
NA	TRBV15	TRBD2	TRBJ2-1	TGTGCCACCAGCAGGGGACTAGCCCATGAGCAGTTCTTC	CATSRGLAHEQFF
NA	TRBV15	NA	TRBJ1-1	TGTGCCACCAGCAGAGAAGTAGTGCAATTGGCTGAAGCTTTCTTT	CATSREVVQLAEAFF
NA	TRBV21-1	NA	TRBJ2-1	TGTGCCAGCGGACAGGAGCCCTACAATGAGCAGTTCTTC	CASGQEPYNEQFF
NA	TRBV4-1	TRBD1	TRBJ1-6	TGCGCCAGCAGCCATAGGACAGGGTTATATAATTCACCCCTCCACTTT	CASSHRTGLYNSPLHF
NA	TRBV4-2	TRBD2	TRBJ2-3	TGTGCCAGCAGCCAAGGGTTAGCGGGGGGAGATACGCAGTATTTT	CASSQGLAGGDTQYF
NA	TRBV4-1	NA	TRBJ1-1	TGCGCCAGCAGCCCGGGACAAACGAACACTGAAGCTTTCTTT	CASSPGQTNTEAFF
once	TRBV19	TRBD1	TRBJ1-5	TGTGCCAGTACCGACAGGGGAGGCAATCAGCCCCAGCATTTT	CASTDRGGNQPQHF
NA	TRBV2	NA	TRBJ2-2	TGTGCCAGCCGGAAACTAGCGAACACCGGGGAGCTGTTTTTT	CASRKLANTGELFF
NA	TRBV13	NA	TRBJ1-4	TGTGCCAGCAGCTTCAGGGGCTCGGATGAAAAACTGTTTTTT	CASSFRGSDEKLFF
NA	TRBV6-1	NA	TRBJ2-7	TGTGCCAGCAGTGCTGAACCGCGCTCCTACGAGCAGTACTTC	CASSAEPRSYEQYF
NA	TRBV7-2	NA	TRBJ1-2	TGTGCCAGCAGCTTAGTACCTACCTATGGCTACACCTTC	CASSLVPTYGYTF
NA	TRBV15	TRBD1	TRBJ1-2	TGTGCCACCAGCAGAAGGGACAGCGACCCGGTTTGGGGCTACACCTTC	CATSRRDSDPVWGYTF
NA	TRBV7-9	NA	TRBJ2-2	TGTGCCAGCAGCTTAGTAGAGAAGGGGGAGCTGTTTTTT	CASSLVEKGELFF
NA	TRBV28	TRBD1	TRBJ2-7	TGTGCCAGCAGGGTGGACAGGGTTTCCTCCTACGAGCAGTACTTC	CASRVDRVSSYEQYF
NA	TRBV6-1	TRBD1	TRBJ2-7	TGTGCCAGCAGTCAAAGGACACAGGGGTACGAGCAGTACTTC	CASSQRTQGYEQYF
NA	TRBV28	NA	TRBJ1-5	TGTGCCAGCAGACCACAGACCGAGGGAGGCCAGCCCCAGCATTTT	CASRPQTEGGQPQHF
NA	TRBV5-6	NA	TRBJ1-4	TGTGCCAGCAGCGCCCTTGCCACTCGCGGGGGTTATGGGGAAAAACTGTTTTTT	CASSALATRGGYGEKLFF